This T cell receptor beta chain was documented in a study of T cells in Graves' hyperthyroidism and ophthalmopathy. Overall study context: At initial diagnosis, before any treatment had begun, peripheral blood was obtained. Points from the study as a whole: Most thyroid clonotypes expanded above 0.001 appeared in blood too. Ophthalmopathy and stable hyperthyroidism were told apart by a 13 V-J model. The model's output predicted ophthalmopathy at a median of about 6.5 months prior to onset.

This clonotype came up a few times. Its antigen remains unidentified. The germline gives CDR1 LNHDA, CDR2 SQIVND (reference sequence). The CDR3 consists of 15 residues. V shed 6 bases, J shed 8 bases, and the junction held 13 bases outside the gene matches. Amplification of TCR beta CDR3 regions used RNA as the template. TCR CDR3 regions were first amplified by RT-PCR with HTBI primers. TCRdb processed the multiplex PCR reads anew with MiXCR; each CDR3 protein has one entry. In the table there are fewer than 550,000 distinct CDR3 sequences, around a sixth of which are singletons. The clonotype comes from a woman under 30 with Graves' hyperthyroidism. Sequenced sample: blood. The chain combines TRBV19 with TRBJ1-3, with 7 positions matching TRBD1. In DNA form, the CDR3 reads TGTGCCAGTAGGCCTGGAGGGGGCGTTAAGGACACCATATATTTT. As protein: CASRPGGGVKDTIYF.